One sample yielded the 10 T cell receptor beta chains listed below, sequenced in a study of shared clonotypes between healthy human individuals (dated by TCRdb to 2019 to 2021). The library came from the immunoSEQ multiplex PCR assay. Entries here come from immuneACCESS through TCRdb and include only in-frame sequences with V and J called. Some clones fail to appear in such tables; in the studies checked, an unresolved V gene covers under half of the shortfall, and the cause of the remainder is unknown. A total of nearly 1 million clones appear in this sample, 60% to 85% of them only once. The top ten hold over 1.3% of the sample. The specimen sequenced was memory CD4+ T cells sorted from blood. The sample's cell subset or site label is to be understood as: CD45RA-negative fraction. The receptors stem from a man younger than 35 in good health.

The chain links TRBV10-3 to TRBJ2-1, with D possibly TRBD2 on 7 matching bases. CDR1 is ENHRY, CDR2 SYGVKD, per germline. V was cut by 9 bases and J by 0 bases, with 18 bases left in between. The CDR3 runs 16 residues. CDR3: CAIRSSRGGSYNEQFF. In DNA form, the CDR3 reads TGTGCCATAAGATCCTCTAGGGGGGGCTCCTACAATGAGCAGTTCTTC.

The V and J genes are TRBV10-3 and TRBJ2-1, with 7 bases matching TRBD2. CDR3 length: 12 amino acids. The junction had 3 bases not matched to a gene; V was cut back by 4 bases and J by 9 bases. The germline CDR1 and CDR2 sequences are ENHRY and SYGVKD. CDR3 sequence (DNA): TGTGCCATCAGTGGAACGGGGGGTGAGCAGTTCTTC. This encodes CAISGTGGEQFF.

Written as DNA, the CDR3 is TGTGCCAGCAGTGGGGGACTAGCGAACACAGATACGCAGTATTTT. Its protein product is CASSGGLANTDTQYF. The chain combines TRBV6-6 with TRBJ2-3; 10 bases match TRBD2. In germline, CDR1 is MNHNY, CDR2 SVGAGI (reference sequence). CDR3 length: 15 amino acids. V shed 5 bases, J shed 2 bases, and the junction held 4 bases outside the gene matches.

The CDR3 DNA is TGTGCCAGCAGCTTAGCCGGGATGAAGCAGCCCCAGCATTTT. This codes for CASSLAGMKQPQHF. The J gene is TRBJ1-5, the V gene TRBV11-2; D remains ambiguous. The CDR3 sequence is 14 residues long. Trimming shortened V by 1 base and J by 7 bases, and 11 bases separated the two germline ends. Germline assignment: CDR1 SGHAT and CDR2 FQNNGV.

This chain uses TRBV5-6 with TRBJ1-2; perhaps TRBD1 as D (6 bases). The CDR3 is 14 amino acids. Deletions cut 2 bases from V and 3 bases from J, with 11 bases between. Per germline, CDR1 SGHDT and CDR2 YYEEEE. The CDR3 DNA follows: TGTGCCAGCAGCTTACAGGGTTCTTACTATGGCTACACCTTC. It specifies CASSLQGSYYGYTF.

This clone appeared once. The chain has TRBV5-1 and TRBJ2-5; possibly TRBD2 for D (6 bases). Germline CDR1 SGHRS, CDR2 YFSETQ. V gave up 7 bases and J gave up 5 bases, with 6 bases separating them. The CDR3 length is 10 residues. The CDR3 bases are TGCGCCAGCGCGGGGGAGACCCAGTACTTC. Translated, it gives CASAGETQYF.

Notes on this clone: Other DNA sequences from this sample encode an identical CDR3 as well. This chain joins TRBV2 and TRBJ1-2; D not resolved. CDR1 and CDR2 from the germline V gene are SNHLY and FYNNEI. The CDR3 sequence is 13 residues long. V was trimmed by 2 bases and J by 4 bases, leaving 8 bases between them. The CDR3 sequence: CASSERVGYGYTF. CDR3 DNA sequence: TGTGCCAGCAGTGAAAGGGTTGGCTATGGCTACACCTTC.

This chain joins TRBV9 and TRBJ2-5; D unresolved. Trimming removed 0 bases at V and 3 bases at J, with 12 bases between. Germline CDR1 SGDLS, CDR2 YYNGEE. This CDR3 is built from 15 residues. This CDR3 is CASSVAPAPEETQYF. Here the CDR3 DNA reads TGTGCCAGCAGCGTAGCTCCGGCGCCTGAAGAGACCCAGTACTTC. The full variable domain, with the rest looked up from reference TRBV9 and TRBJ2-5, is DSGVTQTPKHLITATGQRVTLRCSPRSGDLSVYWYQQSLDQGLQFLIQYYNGEERAKGNILERFSAQQFPDLHSELNLSSLELGDSALYFCASSVAPAPEETQYFGPGTRLLVL.

The chain combines TRBV28 with TRBJ2-2, with 7 positions matching TRBD1. V dropped 4 bases and J dropped 6; count of bases not matched to a gene: 8. CDR3 length equals 15 residues. Germline values: CDR1 MDHEN, CDR2 SYDVKM. For the CDR3, the DNA is TGTGCCAGCAGTTCAGGGGGATATGGGGCCGGGGAGCTGTTTTTT. Amino acid sequence: CASSSGGYGAGELFF. Full variable domain (rest looked up from reference TRBV28 and TRBJ2-2): DVKVTQSSRYLVKRTGEKVFLECVQDMDHENMFWYRQDPGLGLRLIYFSYDVKMKEKGDIPEGYSVSREKKERFSLILESASTNQTSMYLCASSSGGYGAGELFFGEGSRLTVL.

V usage is TRBV6-6 and J usage is TRBJ2-7; the D gene is possibly TRBD2 (7 bases). In germline, CDR1 is MNHNY, CDR2 SVGAGI (reference sequence). Trimming removed 0 bases from V and 6 bases from J, with 15 bases in between. The CDR3 totals 15 residues. The chain's CDR3 is CASSYSRPGEGEQYF. As DNA, the CDR3 is TGTGCCAGCAGTTACTCGAGGCCAGGGGAGGGCGAGCAGTACTTC.